The 22 T cell receptor beta chains below come from one sample, sequenced in a study of monozygotic twins with cystic fibrosis. The repertoire was sequenced with immunoSEQ multiplex PCR; TCRdb's copy has only in-frame clones and lacks some. The table includes 30,000 to 35,000 clones, approximately 72% detected once. Sequenced sample: blood. The origin of the receptors is a girl under 18 with cystic fibrosis.

The chain carries TRBV2 and TRBJ1-4, with no clear D. The CDR3 is made up of 13 amino acids. The V end lost 2 bases, the J end lost 7 bases, and 8 bases lay between the germline ends. From germline, CDR1 is SNHLY and CDR2 FYNNEI. CDR3 sequence: CASSERVFEKLFF. DNA for the CDR3: TGTGCCAGCAGTGAACGGGTTTTTGAAAAACTGTTTTTT.

This clone was detected a few times. For the CDR3, the DNA is TGCGCCAGCAGCCGGACTAGCGGGAGTACCTACGAGCAGTACTTC. Encoded protein: CASSRTSGSTYEQYF. V and J are TRBV5-1 and TRBJ2-7, with 13 bases lining up with TRBD2. Per the germline V gene, CDR1 is SGHRS and CDR2 is YFSETQ. The CDR3 runs 15 residues. V trimming: 4 bases; J trimming: 2 bases; junction bases outside the gene matches: 3.

This rearrangement joins TRBV4-1 to TRBJ2-7, with D possibly called TRBD1 or TRBD2 (5 bases each). The CDR3 spans 15 residues. The ends were cut back, 4 bases at V and 1 base at J, with 14 bases in the middle. Germline V gives CDR1 MGHRA, CDR2 YSYEKL. This CDR3 is CASSPLRDGSYEQYF. The CDR3 DNA is TGCGCCAGCAGCCCCTTGAGGGACGGATCCTACGAGCAGTACTTC.

This CDR3 reads CASSSPGGTDTQYF. The CDR3, as DNA: TGTGCCAGCAGTTCTCCAGGGGGCACAGATACGCAGTATTTT. V usage is TRBV27 and J usage is TRBJ2-3, with a possible D match to TRBD1 (6 bases). The CDR3 loop spans 14 amino acids. Trimming left V 4 bases short and J 1 base short, with 9 bases between. Germline assignment: CDR1 MNHEY and CDR2 SMNVEV (reference sequence).

The table lists this clone with a few counts. The J gene is TRBJ2-5, the V gene TRBV29-1, with 7 bases aligning to TRBD1. V trimming: 8 bases; J trimming: 4 bases; junction bases outside the gene matches: 4. Germline CDR1 reads SQVTM; CDR2 reads ANQGSEA. This CDR3 comprises 11 residues. CDR3 amino acids: CSWDRGETQYF. For the CDR3, the DNA is TGCAGCTGGGACAGAGGAGAGACCCAGTACTTC.

The CDR3 DNA reads as TGTGCCAGCAGTGAAGACATGAACACTGAAGCTTTCTTT. Amino acid sequence: CASSEDMNTEAFF. The rearrangement uses TRBV2 and TRBJ1-1; D gene uncertain. Trimming took off 1 base at V and 0 bases at J, with 3 bases between the two ends. CDR1 SNHLY and CDR2 FYNNEI come from the germline V gene. This CDR3 region has 13 residues. The whole variable domain, remainder taken from reference TRBV2 and TRBJ1-1, is EPEVTQTPSHQVTQMGQEVILRCVPISNHLYFYWYRQILGQKVEFLVSFYNNEISEKSEIFDDQFSVERPDGSNFTLKIRSTKLEDSAMYFCASSEDMNTEAFFGQGTRLTVV.

V usage is TRBV29-1 and J usage is TRBJ2-5; 8 bases map to TRBD1. The CDR3 loop spans 14 amino acids. The germline V gene encodes CDR1 SQVTM and CDR2 ANQGSEA. V gave up 8 bases and J gave up 6 bases; unmatched junction bases: 14. CDR3 loop: CSPGTGEICQTQYF. For the CDR3, the DNA is TGCAGCCCGGGGACAGGCGAGATCTGTCAGACCCAGTACTTC.

The chain recombines TRBV7-2 with TRBJ1-1, with D uncertain. CDR1 and CDR2 (germline): SGHTA, FQGNSA. With 1 base removed from V and 6 bases from J, the gap between germline ends came to 6 bases. This CDR3 is built from 12 residues. This chain's CDR3 is CASSLGRPEAFF. The CDR3 DNA reads TGTGCCAGCAGCTTAGGTCGCCCTGAAGCTTTCTTT.

This chain links TRBV2 with TRBJ2-7; D call uncertain. Germline V gives CDR1 SNHLY, CDR2 FYNNEI. The CDR3 length is 13 residues. Trimming pared 5 bases from V and 3 bases from J, leaving 11 bases between. The CDR3 nucleotides read TGTGCCAGCAGTTTCCGACTCGGCTACGAGCAGTACGTC. Translation: CASSFRLGYEQYV.

The chain carries TRBV9 and TRBJ2-3; no clear D gene. The ends were cut back, 0 bases at V and 4 bases at J, with 9 bases in the middle. The CDR3 is made up of 14 amino acids. Germline CDR1 reads SGDLS; CDR2 reads YYNGEE. The CDR3 loop is CASSVATLPDTQYF. In nucleotides, the CDR3 is TGTGCCAGCAGCGTAGCTACTCTCCCAGATACGCAGTATTTT.

This chain uses TRBV9 with TRBJ2-5; D possibly corresponds to TRBD1 (7 bases). The germline V and J ends were trimmed by 4 bases and 5 bases, with 18 bases remaining between them. The germline CDR1 and CDR2 sequences are SGDLS and YYNGEE. This CDR3 contains 15 residues. This CDR3 reads CASSQGGGTVETQYF. The CDR3 bases are TGTGCCAGCAGCCAAGGGGGCGGGACCGTGGAGACCCAGTACTTC.

A few counts support this clone. This chain links TRBV2 with TRBJ2-7; 7 bases are a match to TRBD1. Trimming removed 7 bases from V and 2 bases from J; junction bases left unmatched: 8. The CDR3 totals 14 residues. Germline-derived CDR1 and CDR2 are SNHLY and FYNNEI. The CDR3 nucleotides are TGTGCCAGCACCAAACAGGGGCATCCCTACGAGCAGTACTTC. It yields the protein CASTKQGHPYEQYF.

This sequence joins TRBV20-1 and TRBJ2-7; D gene uncertain. V shed 3 bases and J shed 5 bases, with 8 bases lying between them. From germline, CDR1 is DFQATT and CDR2 SNEGSKA (reference sequence). The CDR3 loop spans 11 amino acids. The CDR3 region has the DNA TGCAGTGCTAGGGGTCTCCACGAGCAGTACTTC. This sequence encodes CSARGLHEQYF.

In its sample, this clone was seen a few times. The J gene is TRBJ1-5, the V gene TRBV6-1; a possible D gene is TRBD1 (6 bases). In germline, CDR1 is MNHNS, CDR2 SASEGT. The germline V and J ends were trimmed by 6 bases and 5 bases, with 14 bases remaining between them. This CDR3 has 14 residues. The DNA for the CDR3 is TGTGCCAGCAGCGGTGGAGGGGGGGATCAGCCCCAGCATTTT. It yields the protein CASSGGGGDQPQHF.

The chain combines TRBV5-1 with TRBJ2-5; TRBD2 matches at 10 bases. Trimming at V came to 1 base and at J to 0 bases, leaving 0 bases not matched to a gene. CDR3 size: 15 residues. Germline CDR1 is SGHRS and CDR2 is YFSETQ. The DNA for the CDR3 is TGCGCCAGCAGCTTGACTAGCGGGAACCAAGAGACCCAGTACTTC. Translation gives CASSLTSGNQETQYF.

This sequence joins TRBV6-6 and TRBJ2-3; TRBD1 aligns across 9 bases. Germline values: CDR1 MNHNY, CDR2 SVGAGI (reference sequence). The trim removed 1 base at V and 1 base at J, leaving 3 bases unmatched. This CDR3 region has 16 residues. CDR3 loop: CASSYWGDRGTDTQYF. As DNA, the CDR3 is TGTGCCAGCAGTTACTGGGGGGACAGGGGCACAGATACGCAGTATTTT.

This clone was seen only once. The J gene is TRBJ2-1, the V gene TRBV9; no reliable D call. Trimming cost V 7 bases and J 7 bases, with 18 bases left between them. The germline V gene has CDR1 SGDLS and CDR2 YYNGEE. This CDR3 is 14 amino acids long. The CDR3 DNA reads TGTGCCAGCTGTCGTGGGCCAACAGAGAATGAGCAGTTCTTC. Protein: CASCRGPTENEQFF.

This clone was observed a few times. The V call is TRBV4-3, the J call TRBJ2-7; D is possibly TRBD1 (5 bases). The CDR3 has 14 residues. Germline V lookup: CDR1 LGHNA, CDR2 YSLEER. Trimming pared 1 base from V and 2 bases from J, leaving 9 bases between. The CDR3 DNA reads as TGCGCCAGCAGCCAAGTCCCAGGGACCTACGAGCAGTACTTC. This gives the protein CASSQVPGTYEQYF.

This clone was seen more than once but under ten times. The chain links TRBV5-6 to TRBJ1-2; D possibly corresponds to TRBD1 (5 bases). Between the trimmed V and J ends, which lost 0 bases and 7 bases, there was a span of 16 bases. The germline V gene has CDR1 SGHDT and CDR2 YYEEEE. This CDR3 comprises 15 residues. CDR3 in DNA: TGTGCCAGCAGCTTGGTAGGAGGGGCGCATGGTGGCTACACCTTC. This codes for CASSLVGGAHGGYTF.

The chain employs TRBV7-2 and TRBJ1-5; D not certain. The germline V gene encodes CDR1 SGHTA and CDR2 FQGNSA. Trimming cost V 1 base and J 0 bases, with 13 bases left between them. This CDR3 has 17 amino acids. This CDR3 reads CASSLDFGYYSNQPQHF. Written as DNA, the CDR3 is TGTGCCAGCAGCTTAGATTTTGGCTACTATAGCAATCAGCCCCAGCATTTT.

This chain joins TRBV19 and TRBJ2-7; D possibly corresponds to TRBD1 (6 bases). Germline V gene lookup returns CDR1 LNHDA and CDR2 SQIVND (reference sequence). Between the trimmed V and J ends, which lost 7 bases and 0 bases, there was a span of 16 bases. This CDR3 has 15 residues. The CDR3 DNA follows: TGTGCCAGTACCCCGACCCGGGACACCTCCTACGAGCAGTACTTC. Encoded protein: CASTPTRDTSYEQYF. The complete variable domain, with remaining parts taken from reference TRBV19 and TRBJ2-7, reads DGGITQSPKYLFRKEGQNVTLSCEQNLNHDAMYWYRQDPGQGLRLIYYSQIVNDFQKGDIAEGYSVSREKKESFPLTVTSAQKNPTAFYLCASTPTRDTSYEQYFGPGTRLTVT.

This clone was found a few times. V gene TRBV6-5 combines with J gene TRBJ1-5; D gene ambiguous. V dropped 0 bases and J dropped 6 bases, with 9 bases sitting between them. CDR3 length: 14 amino acids. Germline values: CDR1 MNHEY, CDR2 SVGAGI. CDR3 region: CASSYSGIRQPQHF. CDR3 nucleotide sequence: TGTGCCAGCAGTTACTCAGGGATACGTCAGCCCCAGCATTTT.